Included here is one T cell receptor beta chain sequence, with context. These data originate in a study of blood T cell repertoires in COVID-19. Clones were read by immunoSEQ multiplex PCR, and TCRdb kept only the in-frame ones, dropping some. The sample shows 250,000 or so clones, around 88% of them seen only once. The junction had 10 bases not matched to a gene; V was cut back by 2 bases and J by 3 bases. Germline V gene lookup returns CDR1 KGHSH and CDR2 LQKENI. CDR3 size: 16 residues. The TCR was taken from a man older than 75 with acute or convalescent COVID-19. The source material was peripheral blood. V is TRBV18 and J is TRBJ2-7; 7 positions agree with TRBD2. This chain's CDR3 is CASSPSGLAGGYEQYF. The CDR3 bases are TGTGCCAGCTCACCAAGCGGATTAGCGGGCGGCTACGAGCAGTACTTC.